A single sample is the source of the 29 T cell receptor beta chains below, sequenced in a study of blood T cell repertoires in COVID-19. Here immunoSEQ multiplex PCR was the method, and the copy in TCRdb shows in-frame clones only, minus some. The table lists some 150,000 clones, roughly 90% of them singletons. Sequencing was performed on PBMCs or T cells enriched from blood (not recorded which). These receptors all come from a human donor with acute COVID-19. The donor label of this sample is uncertain.

V is TRBV29-1 and J is TRBJ1-1; 7 bases match TRBD1. The CDR3 totals 16 residues. The junction had 19 bases not matched to a gene; V was cut back by 7 bases and J by 5 bases. CDR1 is SQVTM and CDR2 is ANQGSEA in the germline V gene. The CDR3 reads CSAGELLQGKGTEAFF. The CDR3 coding sequence is TGCAGCGCCGGAGAACTTCTACAGGGGAAGGGAACTGAAGCTTTCTTT.

The rearrangement links TRBV5-1 to TRBJ2-2, with TRBD2 identical over 8 bases. The CDR3 length is 14 residues. V was pared by 4 bases and J by 6 bases, with 5 bases of the junction left unmatched. Germline V gene sequence: CDR1 SGHRS, CDR2 YFSETQ. The CDR3 is CASSPRGGSGELFF. CDR3 DNA: TGCGCCAGCAGCCCCCGGGGGGGCTCCGGGGAGCTGTTTTTT. Together with reference TRBV5-1 and TRBJ2-2, the CDR3 gives the full variable domain: KAGVTQTPRYLIKTRGQQVTLSCSPISGHRSVSWYQQTPGQGLQFLFEYFSETQRNKGNFPGRFSGRQFSNSRSEMNVSTLELGDSALYLCASSPRGGSGELFFGEGSRLTVL.

The V gene is TRBV10-3, the J gene TRBJ2-3; a weak D match, TRBD2 (5 bases). Germline V gives CDR1 ENHRY, CDR2 SYGVKD. This CDR3 contains 16 residues. Trimming removed 6 bases from V and 1 base from J, with 17 bases in between. The CDR3 protein is CAIRDSDGKRTDTQYF. CDR3 DNA: TGTGCCATCAGGGATTCTGACGGGAAGCGCACAGATACGCAGTATTTT.

The genes are TRBV28 and TRBJ1-2; D not resolved. Per germline, CDR1 MDHEN and CDR2 SYDVKM. The CDR3 is 12 residues long. Trimming left V 3 bases short and J 8 bases short, with 10 bases between. CDR3 protein: CASSFPVGGYTF. DNA of the CDR3: TGTGCCAGCAGTTTTCCTGTCGGGGGCTACACCTTC.

This clone was recorded once. The rearrangement uses TRBV12-3 or TRBV12-4 and TRBJ1-1, with D possibly being TRBD1 (6 bases). V lost 6 bases to trimming and J lost 2 bases, with 10 bases between them. The CDR3 covers 13 residues. The CDR3, as DNA: TGTGCCAGCAGACCGACAGGCAACACTGAAGCTTTCTTT. Translated: CASRPTGNTEAFF.

V usage is TRBV7-2 and J usage is TRBJ2-7; D unresolved. Germline-derived CDR1 and CDR2 are SGHTA and FQGNSA. Trimming took off 4 bases at V and 3 bases at J, with 4 bases between the two ends. CDR3 size: 11 residues. CDR3 coding DNA: TGTGCCAGCAGCTCCTACTACGAGCAGTACTTC. It encodes CASSSYYEQYF.

The genes are TRBV19 and TRBJ2-7; TRBD1 agrees at 7 bases. Germline values: CDR1 LNHDA, CDR2 SQIVND (reference sequence). J was trimmed by 7 bases and V by 6 bases; bases with no gene match: 12. The CDR3 is 14 residues long. The CDR3 coding sequence is TGTGCCAGTAGACCGACAGGGACCGGTTGGGAGCAGTACTTC. Translated, it gives CASRPTGTGWEQYF.

V gene TRBV7-2 combines with J gene TRBJ1-2, with 9 bases matching TRBD1. Trimming at V came to 5 bases and at J to 5 bases, leaving 9 bases not matched to a gene. CDR1 and CDR2 from the germline V gene are SGHTA and FQGNSA. The CDR3 consists of 15 residues. CDR3 loop: CASSPRTGDRYGYTF. The CDR3 coding sequence is TGTGCCAGCAGCCCTAGGACAGGGGACCGGTATGGCTACACCTTC.

The J gene is TRBJ2-3, the V gene TRBV19; 10 bases fit TRBD2. V gave up 1 base and J gave up 6 bases; unmatched junction bases: 4. Germline loops: CDR1 LNHDA, CDR2 SQIVND (reference sequence). The CDR3 totals 15 residues. In nucleotides, the CDR3 is TGTGCCAGTAGTATAGCTAGCGGGGGCCCCGATACGCAGTATTTT. It translates to CASSIASGGPDTQYF.

The chain uses TRBV19 and TRBJ2-7, with 10 bases lining up with TRBD1. This CDR3 has 17 residues. Germline values: CDR1 LNHDA, CDR2 SQIVND (reference sequence). The junction had 12 bases not matched to a gene; V was cut back by 3 bases and J by 4 bases. The CDR3 loop is CASSIDGGGQGLYEQYF. CDR3 coding DNA: TGTGCCAGTAGTATCGACGGTGGGGGACAGGGGTTATACGAGCAGTACTTC.

This chain joins TRBV4-2 and TRBJ1-2; D gene uncertain. The V and J ends lost 0 bases and 8 bases respectively, with 10 bases between them. This CDR3 spans 13 amino acids. CDR1 LGHNA and CDR2 YNFKEQ come from the germline V gene. This CDR3 reads CASSQDTAGGYTF. CDR3 nucleotides: TGTGCCAGCAGCCAAGATACAGCAGGCGGCTACACCTTC.

The chain links TRBV6-5 to TRBJ2-7; the match to TRBD1 covers 7 bases. Germline CDR1 MNHEY, CDR2 SVGAGI. V shed 4 bases and J 3 bases; nucleotides not matched to a gene: 3. CDR3 length: 13 residues. CDR3 sequence (DNA): TGTGCCAGCAGTTCGACAGGGTACTACGAGCAGTACTTC. Residues: CASSSTGYYEQYF.

This rearrangement joins TRBV6-5 to TRBJ1-2, with 9 bases that match TRBD1. V lost 2 bases to trimming and J lost 2 bases; unmatched junction nucleotides: 3. Germline loops: CDR1 MNHEY, CDR2 SVGAGI. The CDR3 sequence is 15 residues long. The CDR3 coding sequence is TGTGCCAGCAGTTACGCCGGGACAGGGAACTATGGCTACACCTTC. Translation gives CASSYAGTGNYGYTF.

The V and J genes are TRBV25-1 and TRBJ1-3; D is unresolved. CDR1 and CDR2 (germline): MGHDK, SYGVNS. This CDR3 has 14 amino acids. V was pared by 8 bases and J by 4 bases, with 15 bases between. The CDR3 DNA reads TGTGCCAGCGAACGAGGGTTTCCCGGAAACACCATATATTTT. Protein sequence: CASERGFPGNTIYF.

This rearrangement joins TRBV7-7 to TRBJ2-1; 9 bases align to TRBD2. The V and J ends lost 6 bases and 5 bases, in that order; junction bases with no gene match: 8. The CDR3 runs to 15 residues. Germline V gives CDR1 SSHAT, CDR2 FNYEAQ (reference sequence). CDR3 loop: CASSWSLAGDNEQFF. CDR3 DNA: TGTGCCAGCAGTTGGTCTTTAGCGGGAGACAATGAGCAGTTCTTC.

V usage is TRBV4-2 and J usage is TRBJ1-2, with TRBD1 as a possible D gene (6 bases). Germline V gene data show CDR1 as LGHNA and CDR2 as YNFKEQ. The V gene lost 3 bases and the J gene lost 8 bases, with 22 bases spanning the gap. CDR3 size: 16 residues. The CDR3 reads CASSHHPPGGDRGYTF. As DNA, the CDR3 is TGTGCCAGCAGCCACCACCCGCCCGGAGGAGACAGGGGCTACACCTTC.

V and J are TRBV30 and TRBJ1-5; possible D gene TRBD1, 6 bases. The CDR3 extends over 15 amino acids. Trimming pared 1 base from V and 3 bases from J, leaving 13 bases between. Per germline, CDR1 GTSNPN and CDR2 SVGIG (reference sequence). CDR3 sequence: CAWSAYRDPNQPQHF. The CDR3 region has the DNA TGTGCCTGGAGTGCCTACAGGGACCCCAATCAGCCCCAGCATTTT.

This clone was counted once. The V and J genes are TRBV4-1 and TRBJ2-7; D may be TRBD2 (6 bases). CDR3 size: 13 residues. Trimming left V 4 bases short and J 7 bases short, with 14 bases between. The germline V gene encodes CDR1 MGHRA and CDR2 YSYEKL. CDR3 residues: CASSPRLVEEQYF. In DNA, the CDR3 is TGCGCCAGCAGCCCAAGACTAGTAGAAGAGCAGTACTTC.

The V gene is TRBV3-1 (or the pseudogene TRBV3-2), the J gene TRBJ1-3, with D tentatively TRBD1 (5 bases). This CDR3 is built from 13 residues. Per the germline V gene, CDR1 is LGHDT and CDR2 is YNNKEL (reference sequence). For the CDR3, the DNA is TGTGCACGCGATACGGGGGCTGGAAACACCATATATTTT. Encoded protein: CARDTGAGNTIYF.

V usage is TRBV5-4 and J usage is TRBJ2-7, with 7 bases fitting TRBD2. Germline-derived CDR1 and CDR2 are SGHNT and YYREEE (reference sequence). The CDR3 extends over 14 amino acids. V was clipped by 4 bases and J by 0 bases; unmatched bases: 4. The chain's CDR3 is CASSPGGGSYEQYF. CDR3 nucleotides: TGTGCCAGCAGCCCTGGGGGGGGCTCCTACGAGCAGTACTTC.

This rearrangement joins TRBV4-3 to TRBJ2-2, with a weak D call TRBD1 (6 bases). Deletions cut 1 base from V and 3 bases from J, with 18 bases between. The length of the CDR3 is 18 residues. Germline lookup yields CDR1 LGHNA and CDR2 YSLEER. CDR3 sequence (DNA): TGCGCCAGCAGCCAAGTTTTCCTCAGGGGAGAGGACACCGGGGAGCTGTTTTTT. Encoded protein: CASSQVFLRGEDTGELFF.

The chain uses TRBV7-2 and TRBJ1-1; no definite D call. Germline values: CDR1 SGHTA, CDR2 FQGNSA. CDR3 length equals 14 residues. Trimming left V 0 bases short and J 6 bases short, with 11 bases between. The CDR3 spells CASSLAPGSPEAFF. The DNA of the CDR3 is TGTGCCAGCAGCTTAGCGCCCGGGAGCCCTGAAGCTTTCTTT. The full variable domain, in which reference TRBV7-2 and TRBJ1-1 provide the parts outside the CDR3, is GAGVSQSPSNKVTEKGKDVELRCDPISGHTALYWYRQSLGQGLEFLIYFQGNSAPDKSGLPSDRFSAERTGGSVSTLTIQRTQQEDSAVYLCASSLAPGSPEAFFGQGTRLTVV.

This clone was detected only a few times. The chain carries TRBV12-3 or TRBV12-4 and TRBJ1-2; D is uncertain. Trimming left V 3 bases short and J 3 bases short, with 8 bases between. The CDR3 runs 13 residues. The CDR3 loop reads CASSFEAYYGYTF. CDR3 coding DNA: TGTGCCAGCAGTTTTGAGGCCTACTATGGCTACACCTTC.

This sequence joins TRBV6-2 or TRBV6-3 and TRBJ2-7; possible D gene TRBD1, 5 bases. CDR3 size: 14 residues. Germline CDR1 and CDR2: MNHEY and SVGEGT. V was clipped by 4 bases and J by 3 bases, with 13 bases between them. This CDR3 reads CASSFGARGYEQYF. In nucleotides, the CDR3 is TGTGCCAGCAGTTTTGGGGCAAGGGGCTACGAGCAGTACTTC.

This clone has only a few counts. Written as DNA, the CDR3 is TGTGCCAGTTCGGCCAGGGTGGGAAAACTGTTTTTT. Translating it yields CASSARVGKLFF. This sequence joins TRBV19 and TRBJ1-4, with D tentatively TRBD1 (5 bases). CDR1 LNHDA and CDR2 SQIVND come from the germline V gene (reference sequence). V dropped 8 bases and J dropped 10 bases, with 14 bases sitting between them. This CDR3 spans 12 amino acids.

The rearrangement uses TRBV6-5 and TRBJ2-2; 9 bases line up with TRBD1. V was clipped by 8 bases and J by 5 bases; unmatched bases: 6. CDR1 is MNHEY and CDR2 is SVGAGI in the germline V gene. CDR3 size: 14 residues. In nucleotides, the CDR3 is TGTGCCAGCTACAGGGGGCAGGGGACCGGGGAGCTGTTTTTT. It codes for CASYRGQGTGELFF.

Only a few counts were recorded for this clone. The J gene is TRBJ1-2, the V gene TRBV9; D is unresolved. Trimming cost V 5 bases and J 4 bases, with 9 bases left between them. CDR1 is SGDLS and CDR2 is YYNGEE in the germline V gene. The CDR3 covers 12 residues. CDR3 protein: CASSPSSYGYTF. CDR3 DNA: TGTGCCAGCAGTCCCTCCAGCTATGGCTACACCTTC.

The rearrangement links TRBV9 to TRBJ1-2; no clear D gene. The germline V gene encodes CDR1 SGDLS and CDR2 YYNGEE. The ends were cut back, 4 bases at V and 6 bases at J, with 13 bases in the middle. The CDR3 sequence is 13 residues long. The CDR3 reads CASSRTGWDGYTF. In DNA form, the CDR3 reads TGTGCCAGCAGCCGGACGGGATGGGATGGCTACACCTTC.

This rearrangement joins TRBV5-1 to TRBJ2-5; tentatively, D is TRBD1 (6 bases). The V end lost 0 bases, the J end lost 0 bases, and 12 bases lay between the germline ends. The CDR3 totals 16 residues. Germline V gene sequence: CDR1 SGHRS, CDR2 YFSETQ. CDR3 bases: TGCGCCAGCAGCTTGGCAGGGGCTTTGTACCAAGAGACCCAGTACTTC. It specifies CASSLAGALYQETQYF.